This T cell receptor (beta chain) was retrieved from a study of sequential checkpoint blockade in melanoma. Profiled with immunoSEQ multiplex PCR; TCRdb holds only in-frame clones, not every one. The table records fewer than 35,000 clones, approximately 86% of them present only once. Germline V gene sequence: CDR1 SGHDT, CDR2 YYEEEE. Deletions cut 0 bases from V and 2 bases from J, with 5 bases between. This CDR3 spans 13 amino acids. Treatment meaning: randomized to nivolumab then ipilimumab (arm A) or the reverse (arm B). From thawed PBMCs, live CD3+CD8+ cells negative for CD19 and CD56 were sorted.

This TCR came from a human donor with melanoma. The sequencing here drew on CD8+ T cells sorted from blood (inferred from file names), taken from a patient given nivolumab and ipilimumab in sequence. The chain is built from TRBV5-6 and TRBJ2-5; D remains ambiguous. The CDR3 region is CASSLEQQETQYF. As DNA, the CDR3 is TGTGCCAGCAGCTTGGAACAGCAAGAGACCCAGTACTTC. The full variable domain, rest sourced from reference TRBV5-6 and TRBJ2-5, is DAGVTQSPTHLIKTRGQQVTLRCSPKSGHDTVSWYQQALGQGPQFIFQYYEEEERQRGNFPDRFSGHQFPNYSSELNVNALLLGDSALYLCASSLEQQETQYFGPGTRLLVL.